This T cell receptor beta chain derives from a study of glioma-infiltrating T cells. Findings and caveats of the study: Non-neoplastic patients had below-expected tissue-blood divergence, while all gliomas exceeded expectation.

Using RNA template, CDR3s of TCR alpha and beta were amplified with iRepertoire arm-PCR. TCRdb independently ran MiXCR on the multiplex PCR reads; one entry per CDR3 protein. This sample has 110,000 or so distinct CDR3 sequences, with around a quarter found just once. Germline CDR1 is MNHEY and CDR2 is SVGEGT. The CDR3 covers 13 residues. A word on this clonotype: What it recognizes is unknown. At one of its ends the junction is not consistent with the germline gene, which may arise from a read error.

The sequence came from a human donor with low-grade glioma or glioblastoma, undergoing nonglioma brain surgery, or in good health (not recorded which). The sample comprised glioma tissue, nonneoplastic brain tissue, or PBMCs (not recorded which). The chain has TRBV6-2 or TRBV6-3 and TRBJ2-1; possible D gene TRBD1, 5 bases. The CDR3 bases are TGTTCCAGTGCATGGGGCCAGGTTAATGAGCAGTGCTTC. As protein: CSSAWGQVNEQCF.